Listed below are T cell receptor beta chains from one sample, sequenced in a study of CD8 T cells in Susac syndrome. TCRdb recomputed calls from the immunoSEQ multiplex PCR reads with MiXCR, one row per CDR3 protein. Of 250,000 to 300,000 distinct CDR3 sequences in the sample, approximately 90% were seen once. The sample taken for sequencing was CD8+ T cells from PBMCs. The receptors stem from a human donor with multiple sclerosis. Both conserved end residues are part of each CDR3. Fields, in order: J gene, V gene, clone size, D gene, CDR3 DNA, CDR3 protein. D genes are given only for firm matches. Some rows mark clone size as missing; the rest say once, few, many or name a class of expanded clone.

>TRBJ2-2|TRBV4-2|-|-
TGTGCCAGCAGCCCCCCTACCACCGGGGAGCTGTTTTTT
CASSPPTTGELFF
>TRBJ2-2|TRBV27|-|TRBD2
TGTGCCAGCAGTTTACCGGGACTAGCTGTCACCGGGGAGCTGTTTTTT
CASSLPGLAVTGELFF
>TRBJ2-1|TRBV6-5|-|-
TGTGCCAGCAGTTACTCTGGGGGCCGTGAGCAGTTCTTC
CASSYSGGREQFF
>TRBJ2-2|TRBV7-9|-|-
TGTGCCAGCGACGAGACAGGGAACACCGGGGAGCTGTTTTTT
CASDETGNTGELFF
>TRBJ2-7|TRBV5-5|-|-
TGTGCCAGCAGCGGCGCCGGGACGGCCTACGAGCAGTACTTC
CASSGAGTAYEQYF
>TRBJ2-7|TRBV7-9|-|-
TGTGCCAGCAGCTTAACCGGGATCGGCGAGCAGTACTTC
CASSLTGIGEQYF
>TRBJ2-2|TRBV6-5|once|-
TGTGCCAGCAGTTCGTTCTTTGCCGGGGAGCTGTTTTTT
CASSSFFAGELFF
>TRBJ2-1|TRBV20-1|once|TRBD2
TGCAGTGCTGGGGTGGATAGCGGGGGGGCGCGATGGTACAATGAGCAGTTCTTC
CSAGVDSGGARWYNEQFF
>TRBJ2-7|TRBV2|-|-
TGTGCCAGCAAATTAGGGTTACTCTACTTC
CASKLGLLYF
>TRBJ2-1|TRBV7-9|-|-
TGTGCCAGCAGCCTGGGTGATACTGAGCAGTTCTTC
CASSLGDTEQFF
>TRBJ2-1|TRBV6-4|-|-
TGTGCCAGCAGTGCGGGACTCGAACACAATGAGCAGTTCTTC
CASSAGLEHNEQFF
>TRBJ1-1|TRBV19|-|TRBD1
TGTGCCAGTAACGTCGTGGAGGGGGCGAACACTGAAGCTTTCTTT
CASNVVEGANTEAFF
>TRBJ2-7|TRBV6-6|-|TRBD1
TGTGCCAGCAGCCCGGGACAGGGCCGGGACGAGCAGTACTTC
CASSPGQGRDEQYF
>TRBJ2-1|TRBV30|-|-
TGTGCCTGGAGTAGAGAGGGCCTCTACAATGAGCAGTTCTTC
CAWSREGLYNEQFF
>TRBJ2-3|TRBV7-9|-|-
TGTGCCAGCAGCTCCCCCGGGAAATCAGATACGCAGTATTTT
CASSSPGKSDTQYF
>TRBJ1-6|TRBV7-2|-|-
TGTGCCAGCAGCCCCTCTGGGACAACCCTCCACTTT
CASSPSGTTLHF
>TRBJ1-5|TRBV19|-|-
TGTGCCAGTAGTTATGGGGGGCGAAGCAATCAGCCCCAGCATTTT
CASSYGGRSNQPQHF
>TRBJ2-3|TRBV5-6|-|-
TGTGCCAGCAGCTTGCCATCGTATATGGGGAAAGACACAGATACGCAGTATTTT
CASSLPSYMGKDTDTQYF
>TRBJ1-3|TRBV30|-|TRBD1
TGTGCCTGGAGTGACAGGGGAGGAAACACCATATATTTT
CAWSDRGGNTIYF
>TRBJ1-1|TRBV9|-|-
TGTGCCAGCAGCGCCCCTCACAGGGAGGACACTGAAGCTTTCTTT
CASSAPHREDTEAFF
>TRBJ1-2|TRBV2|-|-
TGTGCCAGCGGTGGCTACACCTTC
CASGGYTF
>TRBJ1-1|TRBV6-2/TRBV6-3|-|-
TGTGCCAGCAGGAGCGACACTGAAGCTTTCTTT
CASRSDTEAFF
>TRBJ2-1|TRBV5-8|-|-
TGTGCCAGCAGACCGAGGGACTACAATGAGCAGTTCTTC
CASRPRDYNEQFF